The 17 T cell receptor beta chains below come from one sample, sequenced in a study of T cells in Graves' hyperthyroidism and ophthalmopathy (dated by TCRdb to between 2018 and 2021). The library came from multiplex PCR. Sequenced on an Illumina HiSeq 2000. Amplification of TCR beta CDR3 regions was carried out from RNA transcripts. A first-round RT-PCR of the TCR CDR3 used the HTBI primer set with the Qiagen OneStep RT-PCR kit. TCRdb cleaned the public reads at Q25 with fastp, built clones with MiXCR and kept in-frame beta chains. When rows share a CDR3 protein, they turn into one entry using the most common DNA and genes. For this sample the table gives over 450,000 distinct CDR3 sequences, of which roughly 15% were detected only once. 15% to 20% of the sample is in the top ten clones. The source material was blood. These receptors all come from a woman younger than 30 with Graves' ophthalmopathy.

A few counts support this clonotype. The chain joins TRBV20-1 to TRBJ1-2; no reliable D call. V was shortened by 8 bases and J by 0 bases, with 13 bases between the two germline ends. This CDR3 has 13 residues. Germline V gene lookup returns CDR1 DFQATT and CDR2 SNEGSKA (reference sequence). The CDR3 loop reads CSPSRQPNYGYTF. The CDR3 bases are TGCAGTCCCTCGAGGCAGCCTAACTATGGCTACACCTTC.

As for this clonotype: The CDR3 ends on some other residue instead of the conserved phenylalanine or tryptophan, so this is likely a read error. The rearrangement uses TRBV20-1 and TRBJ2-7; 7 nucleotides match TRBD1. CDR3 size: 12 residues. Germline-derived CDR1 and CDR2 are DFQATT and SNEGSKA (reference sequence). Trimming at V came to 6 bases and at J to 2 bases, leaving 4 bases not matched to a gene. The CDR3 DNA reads TGCAGTGCAGGGGGCTTTACCTACGAGCAGTACCTC. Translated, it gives CSAGGFTYEQYL.

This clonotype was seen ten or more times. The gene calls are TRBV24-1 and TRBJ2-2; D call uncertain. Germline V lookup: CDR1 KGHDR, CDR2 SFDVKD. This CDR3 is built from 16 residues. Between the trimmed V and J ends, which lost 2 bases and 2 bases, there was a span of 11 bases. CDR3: CATSDSPPGNTGELFF. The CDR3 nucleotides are TGTGCCACCAGTGATTCCCCCCCGGGCAACACCGGGGAGCTGTTTTTT.

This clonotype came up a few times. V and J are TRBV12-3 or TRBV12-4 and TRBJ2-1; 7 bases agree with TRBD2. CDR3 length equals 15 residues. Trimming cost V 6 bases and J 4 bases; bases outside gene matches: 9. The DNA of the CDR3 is TGTGCCAGCAGGGGAGCGGGGCCTGTGTACAATGAGCAGTTCTTC. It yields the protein CASRGAGPVYNEQFF.

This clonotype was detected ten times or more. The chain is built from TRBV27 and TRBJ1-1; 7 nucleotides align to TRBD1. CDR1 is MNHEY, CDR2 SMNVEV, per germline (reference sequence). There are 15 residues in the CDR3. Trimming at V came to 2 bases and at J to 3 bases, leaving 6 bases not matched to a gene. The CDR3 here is CASSLDGTAYTEAFF. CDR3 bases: TGTGCCAGCAGTTTAGACGGGACAGCTTACACTGAAGCTTTCTTT.

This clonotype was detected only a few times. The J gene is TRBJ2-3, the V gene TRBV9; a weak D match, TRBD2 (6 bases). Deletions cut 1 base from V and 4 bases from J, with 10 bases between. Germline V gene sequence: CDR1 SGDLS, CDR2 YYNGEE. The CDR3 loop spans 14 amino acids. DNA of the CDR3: TGTGCCAGCAGCGTACGGACTATCCCAGATACGCAGTATTTT. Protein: CASSVRTIPDTQYF.

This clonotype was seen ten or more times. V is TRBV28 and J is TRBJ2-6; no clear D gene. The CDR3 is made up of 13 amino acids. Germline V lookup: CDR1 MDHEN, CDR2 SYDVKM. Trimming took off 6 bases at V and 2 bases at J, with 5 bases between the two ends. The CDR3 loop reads CASSLPGANVLTF. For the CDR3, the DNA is TGTGCCAGCAGCCTCCCTGGGGCCAACGTCCTGACTTTC.

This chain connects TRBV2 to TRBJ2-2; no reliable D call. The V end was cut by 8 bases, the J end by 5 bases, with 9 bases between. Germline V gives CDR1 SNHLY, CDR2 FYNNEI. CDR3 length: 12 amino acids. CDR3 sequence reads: CASVHVTGELFF. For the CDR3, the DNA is TGTGCCAGCGTCCATGTTACCGGGGAGCTGTTTTTT.

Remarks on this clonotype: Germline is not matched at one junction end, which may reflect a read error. The CDR3 DNA sequence: TGTGCCGGCAGTCCCCTCCGGACTGACACAGATACGCAGTATTTT. This translates into CAGSPLRTDTDTQYF. The rearrangement links TRBV27 to TRBJ2-3; possibly TRBD2 for D (5 bases). The germline V gene has CDR1 MNHEY and CDR2 SMNVEV (reference sequence). CDR3 length equals 15 residues.

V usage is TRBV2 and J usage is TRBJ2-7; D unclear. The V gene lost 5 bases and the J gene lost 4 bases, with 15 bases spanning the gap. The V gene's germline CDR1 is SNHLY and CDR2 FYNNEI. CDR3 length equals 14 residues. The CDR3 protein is CASSQPVRSYEQYF. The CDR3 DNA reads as TGTGCCAGCAGTCAGCCAGTTAGAAGTTACGAGCAGTACTTC.

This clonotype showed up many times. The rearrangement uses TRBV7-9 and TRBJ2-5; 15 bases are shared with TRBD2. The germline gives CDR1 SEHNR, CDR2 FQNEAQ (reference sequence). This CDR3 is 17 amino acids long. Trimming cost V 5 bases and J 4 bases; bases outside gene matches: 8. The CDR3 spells CASSLWTSGGESETQYF. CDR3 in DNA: TGTGCCAGCAGCCTGTGGACTAGCGGGGGGGAGTCAGAGACCCAGTACTTC.

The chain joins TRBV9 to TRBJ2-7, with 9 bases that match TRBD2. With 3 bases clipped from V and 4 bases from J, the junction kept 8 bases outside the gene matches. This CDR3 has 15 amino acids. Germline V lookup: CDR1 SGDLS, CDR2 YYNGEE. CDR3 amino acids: CASSALSGSNYEQYF. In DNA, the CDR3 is TGTGCCAGCAGCGCTCTTAGCGGGAGTAATTACGAGCAGTACTTC.

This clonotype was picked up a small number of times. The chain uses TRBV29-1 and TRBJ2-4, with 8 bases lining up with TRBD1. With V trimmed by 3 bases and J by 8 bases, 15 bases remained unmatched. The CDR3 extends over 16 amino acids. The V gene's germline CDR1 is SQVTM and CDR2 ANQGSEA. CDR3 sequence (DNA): TGCAGCGTTGATCGCCAGGGGGCCGGTATGGGGGACATTCAGTACTTC. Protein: CSVDRQGAGMGDIQYF.

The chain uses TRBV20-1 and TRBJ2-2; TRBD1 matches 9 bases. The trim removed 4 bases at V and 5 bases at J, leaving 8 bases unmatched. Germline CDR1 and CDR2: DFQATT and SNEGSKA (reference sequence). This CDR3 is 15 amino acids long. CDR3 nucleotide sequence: TGCAGTGCTACCCCTCACAGGGGGCAGACCGGGGAGCTGTTTTTT. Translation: CSATPHRGQTGELFF.

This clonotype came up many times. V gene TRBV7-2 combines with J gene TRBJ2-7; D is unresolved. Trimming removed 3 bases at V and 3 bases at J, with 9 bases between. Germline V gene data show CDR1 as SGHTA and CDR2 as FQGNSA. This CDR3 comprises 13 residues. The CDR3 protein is CASSFNSVYEQYF. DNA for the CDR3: TGTGCCAGCAGCTTCAACAGTGTCTACGAGCAGTACTTC.

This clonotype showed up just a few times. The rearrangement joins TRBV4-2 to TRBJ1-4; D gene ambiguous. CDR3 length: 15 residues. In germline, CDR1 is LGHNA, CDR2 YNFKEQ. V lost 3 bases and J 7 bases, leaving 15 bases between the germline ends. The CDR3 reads CASSQEGRLAEKLFF. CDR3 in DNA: TGTGCCAGCAGCCAGGAAGGCAGATTGGCTGAAAAACTGTTTTTT.

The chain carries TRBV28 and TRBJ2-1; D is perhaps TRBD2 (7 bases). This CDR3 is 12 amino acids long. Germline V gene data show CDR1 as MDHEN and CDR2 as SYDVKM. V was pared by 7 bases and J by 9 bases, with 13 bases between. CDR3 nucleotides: TGTGCCAGCACCATGGGGGGGGCTGAGCAGTTCTTC. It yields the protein CASTMGGAEQFF.